This T cell receptor beta chain was profiled in a study of blood T cell repertoires in COVID-19. Study overall: Sites in the United States, Italy and Spain provided acute and convalescent COVID-19 samples. Sources were T cells, B-cell-depleted T cells, or PBMCs; the material itself was cDNA or gDNA.

Assay used: immunoSEQ multiplex PCR; TCRdb lists only in-frame clones, some missing. The sample shows under 150,000 clones, more than 80% of them seen only once. The CDR3 covers 14 residues. CDR1 is SNHLY and CDR2 is FYNNEI in the germline V gene. V was pared by 5 bases and J by 8 bases, with 10 bases of the junction left unmatched. The specimen was peripheral blood. The rearrangement uses TRBV2 and TRBJ1-2; 8 bases are a match to TRBD1. This receptor was taken from a woman aged 60 to 75 with COVID-19, enrolled during active disease. The CDR3 DNA reads TGTGCCAGCAGTAGAGATTCAGGGGGCGCCGGCTACACCTTC. This sequence encodes CASSRDSGGAGYTF.